One and the same sample provided the 8 T cell receptor beta chains below, sequenced in a study of cytomegalovirus exposure and HLA in healthy donors. This PCR relied on a set of 60 Vbeta primers and 13 Jbeta primers. The assay was immunoSEQ multiplex PCR, and TCRdb's table has in-frame clones only and misses some. The data show more than 80,000 clones, about four fifths seen once. The material sequenced was PBMCs. The source of these receptors is a man between 18 and 35 years old in good health and CMV-seropositive.

The chain is built from TRBV6-5 and TRBJ1-1, with 10 bases aligning to TRBD1. The germline gives CDR1 MNHEY, CDR2 SVGAGI. CDR3 size: 14 residues. V trimming: 7 bases; J trimming: 4 bases; junction bases outside the gene matches: 6. CDR3 sequence reads: CASNRQGAVTEAFF. The CDR3 DNA reads TGTGCCAGCAATAGACAGGGGGCCGTCACTGAAGCTTTCTTT.

The chain employs TRBV5-1 and TRBJ2-7; tentative D call: TRBD2 (5 bases). The ends were cut back, 4 bases at V and 5 bases at J, with 10 bases in the middle. This CDR3 contains 12 residues. Germline V gene lookup returns CDR1 SGHRS and CDR2 YFSETQ. The CDR3 nucleotides read TGCGCCAGCAGCCGGGGTTTCGACGAGCAGTACTTC. Translation: CASSRGFDEQYF.

The V and J genes are TRBV11-3 and TRBJ2-1; 8 bases are shared with TRBD2. The CDR3 covers 14 residues. Trimming took 2 bases from V and 8 from J; bases not matched to a gene: 5. CDR1 SGHNT and CDR2 YENEEA come from the germline V gene. The CDR3 sequence: CASSLREGPDEQFF. The CDR3 DNA sequence: TGTGCCAGCAGCTTACGGGAGGGCCCAGATGAGCAGTTCTTC.

This chain links TRBV5-4 with TRBJ2-5; 7 nucleotides line up with TRBD1. The length of the CDR3 is 13 residues. Germline V gene sequence: CDR1 SGHNT, CDR2 YYREEE (reference sequence). V was pared by 4 bases and J by 5 bases, with 5 bases of the junction left unmatched. The CDR3 sequence is CASSMTGSETQYF. In DNA form, the CDR3 reads TGTGCCAGCAGCATGACAGGGTCGGAGACCCAGTACTTC.

The chain is built from TRBV4-1 and TRBJ2-3; 8 bases align to TRBD2. Germline loops: CDR1 MGHRA, CDR2 YSYEKL. The CDR3 is 15 residues long. The V segment lost 3 bases and the J segment 5 bases; nucleotides outside the gene matches: 7. The CDR3 region has the DNA TGCGCCAGCAGCCAGCCGGGAGGGCCCAAAGATACGCAGTATTTT. Protein sequence: CASSQPGGPKDTQYF.

The chain employs TRBV11-3 and TRBJ1-1; 7 nucleotides match TRBD1. Germline lookup yields CDR1 SGHNT and CDR2 YENEEA. Unmatched junction bases numbered 8, after V lost 5 bases and J lost 8 bases. The CDR3 is 13 residues long. CDR3 protein: CASSPGGSGEAFF. The CDR3 DNA sequence: TGTGCCAGCAGCCCAGGGGGGTCCGGAGAAGCTTTCTTT.

This clone has a handful of counts. CDR3: CAITAGGSMNTEAFF. Here the CDR3 DNA reads TGTGCCATCACGGCAGGGGGCTCTATGAACACTGAAGCTTTCTTT. The gene calls are TRBV10-3 and TRBJ1-1, with TRBD1 identical over 8 bases. Losses at the gene ends were 7 bases for V and 0 bases for J; bases not matched to a gene: 7. The germline V gene has CDR1 ENHRY and CDR2 SYGVKD. CDR3 length: 15 residues.

The rearrangement links TRBV7-9 to TRBJ2-5; D possibly corresponds to TRBD2 (6 bases). CDR1 and CDR2 (germline): SEHNR, FQNEAQ (reference sequence). The germline V and J ends were trimmed by 5 bases and 4 bases, with 17 bases remaining between them. This CDR3 comprises 15 residues. The CDR3 loop reads CASSGRRAVVETQYF. The CDR3 nucleotides read TGTGCCAGCAGCGGGCGGAGGGCCGTAGTAGAGACCCAGTACTTC. Full variable domain (missing parts from reference TRBV7-9 and TRBJ2-5): DTGVSQNPRHKITKRGQNVTFRCDPISEHNRLYWYRQTLGQGPEFLTYFQNEAQLEKSRLLSDRFSAERPKGSFSTLEIQRTEQGDSAMYLCASSGRRAVVETQYFGPGTRLLVL.